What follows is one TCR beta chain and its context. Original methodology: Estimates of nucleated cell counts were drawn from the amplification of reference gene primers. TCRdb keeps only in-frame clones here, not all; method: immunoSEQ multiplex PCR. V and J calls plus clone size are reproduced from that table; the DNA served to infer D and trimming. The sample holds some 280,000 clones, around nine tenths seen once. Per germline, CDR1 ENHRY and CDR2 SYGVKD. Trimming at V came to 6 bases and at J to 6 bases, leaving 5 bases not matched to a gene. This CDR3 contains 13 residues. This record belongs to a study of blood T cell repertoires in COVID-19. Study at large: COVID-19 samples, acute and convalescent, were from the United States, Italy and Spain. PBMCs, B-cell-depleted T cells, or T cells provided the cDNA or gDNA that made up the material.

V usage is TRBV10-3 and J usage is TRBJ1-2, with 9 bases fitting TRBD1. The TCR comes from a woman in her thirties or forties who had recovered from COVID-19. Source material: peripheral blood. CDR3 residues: CAISPRQGDGYTF. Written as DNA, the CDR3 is TGTGCCATCAGCCCCAGACAGGGGGATGGCTACACCTTC.